The source of this TCR beta chain is a study of sequential checkpoint blockade in melanoma. Study in general: First-line arms were nivolumab then ipilimumab, or the reverse, randomized 1:1.

This CDR3 has 15 residues. V shed 3 bases and J 3 bases; nucleotides not matched to a gene: 4. CDR1 and CDR2 from the germline V gene are LNHDA and SQIVND (reference sequence). Treatment reported: randomized to nivolumab then ipilimumab (arm A) or the reverse (arm B). No patient had prior DNA-damaging chemotherapy. PBMC sorting kept live CD3+CD8+ cells without CD19 or CD56. Profiling relied on immunoSEQ multiplex PCR, and the TCRdb table lists in-frame clones only, not all of them. The table records some 17,000 clones, roughly two thirds of them present only once. This clonotype originated in a human donor with melanoma. The genes are TRBV19 and TRBJ1-1, with TRBD1 identical over 10 bases. Sequenced here: CD8+ T cells sorted from blood (inferred from file names), sampled from a patient given nivolumab and ipilimumab in sequence. CDR3 in DNA: TGTGCCAGTAGTATGAGGACAGGGGGGGACACTGAAGCTTTCTTT. As protein: CASSMRTGGDTEAFF.